One and the same sample provided the 10 T cell receptor beta chains below, sequenced in a study of regulatory T cells in long-lasting Graves disease (dated by TCRdb to about 2021). The time point label here, explained by the study, means: newly diagnosed GD, antithyroid drugs for less than 3 months. For both TCR sequencing and RNA sequencing, RNA was extracted from PBMCs using TRIzol. Library construction relied on multiplex PCR. The run used an Illumina HiSeq 4000. TCR beta libraries were built with iRepertoire HTBI primers and Arm-PCR amplification of CDR3 regions. TCRdb reworked the public reads: Q25 trimming with fastp, MiXCR clone assembly, productive beta chains retained. Every CDR3 protein is listed once, alongside the most common genes and DNA of its rows. For this sample the table gives 400,000 to 550,000 distinct CDR3 sequences, of which about a sixth were detected only once. Roughly 10% of the sample comes from the top ten.

These sequences were also reported in another study, on T cells in Graves' hyperthyroidism and ophthalmopathy.

The sample in question was peripheral blood mononuclear cells (PBMCs), obtained at new diagnosis, from a patient treated with antithyroid drugs. The receptor set was obtained from a woman aged 25 to 39 with Graves disease. Donor details come from another sample of the same person, matched by shared clones.

This clonotype was seen at least ten times. The V and J genes are TRBV12-3 or TRBV12-4 and TRBJ2-1; TRBD1 aligns across 9 bases. Losses at the gene ends were 6 bases for V and 3 bases for J; bases not matched to a gene: 18. The CDR3 totals 19 residues. The CDR3 nucleotides read TGTGCCAGCAGCGAACCGGGACAGGGCGGTTTATCCTACTACAATGAGCAGTTCTTC. It translates to CASSEPGQGGLSYYNEQFF.

This clonotype was found many times. The rearrangement joins TRBV18 to TRBJ1-5; D is unclear. The CDR3 runs 14 residues. Trimming stripped 2 bases from V and 4 bases from J, with 9 bases between. Per the germline V gene, CDR1 is KGHSH and CDR2 is LQKENI. The CDR3 reads CASSPKTENQPQHF. DNA for the CDR3: TGTGCCAGCTCACCAAAAACGGAAAATCAGCCCCAGCATTTT.

This clonotype was detected many times. The V call is TRBV7-9, the J call TRBJ2-5; D call uncertain. The V gene lost 0 bases and the J gene lost 2 bases, with 10 bases spanning the gap. In germline, CDR1 is SEHNR, CDR2 FQNEAQ (reference sequence). The CDR3 has 15 residues. In DNA form, the CDR3 reads TGTGCCAGCAGCTTAGCGCTTGCAGGACAAGAGACCCAGTACTTC. This codes for CASSLALAGQETQYF.

This clonotype was observed a handful of times. V and J are TRBV6-1 and TRBJ1-1; D is uncertain. The germline V and J ends were trimmed by 6 bases and 1 base, with 12 bases remaining between them. There are 14 residues in the CDR3. CDR1 MNHNS and CDR2 SASEGT come from the germline V gene. This chain's CDR3 is CASSPARENTEAFF. CDR3 coding DNA: TGTGCCAGCAGCCCCGCGCGGGAGAACACTGAAGCTTTCTTT.

This clonotype was seen a handful of times. This rearrangement joins TRBV20-1 to TRBJ2-1; either TRBD1 or TRBD2 may supply D (5 bases each). Looked up from germline, CDR1 is DFQATT and CDR2 is SNEGSKA (reference sequence). Trimming took 5 bases from V and 4 from J, leaving 21 bases between them. The CDR3 has 16 amino acids. The CDR3 bases are TGCAGTGCTCCCTTTTCTGGGGGAGTAATATACAATGAGCAGTTCTTC. This encodes CSAPFSGGVIYNEQFF.

The rearrangement links TRBV7-9 to TRBJ2-3; TRBD1 matches 7 bases. The length of the CDR3 is 16 residues. V shed 5 bases and J 0 bases; nucleotides not matched to a gene: 8. The germline CDR1 and CDR2 sequences are SEHNR and FQNEAQ (reference sequence). The CDR3 nucleotides read TGTGCCAGCAGCCTCTGGGGGACAGCTAGCACAGATACGCAGTATTTT. This gives the protein CASSLWGTASTDTQYF.

This clonotype has ten or more counts. At one of its ends the junction is not consistent with the germline gene, which may arise from a read error. The V and J genes are TRBV9 and TRBJ1-2; weak D call: TRBD1 (5 bases). Germline V gene lookup returns CDR1 SGDLS and CDR2 YYNGEE. The CDR3 totals 15 residues. The CDR3 sequence: CASSYGGDSNYGYTF. The CDR3 bases are TGTGCCAGCAGCTACGGGGGGGACTCCAACTACGGCTACACCTTC. Combining the CDR3 with reference TRBV9 and TRBJ1-2 gives the whole variable domain DSGVTQTPKHLITATGQRVTLRCSPRSGDLSVYWYQQSLDQGLQFLIQYYNGEERAKGNILERFSAQQFPDLHSELNLSSLELGDSALYFCASSYGGDSNYGYTFGSGTRLTVV.

This clonotype was found a few times. The chain recombines TRBV6-1 with TRBJ2-6, with a weak D call TRBD1 (5 bases). CDR1 and CDR2 (germline): MNHNS, SASEGT. V was clipped by 6 bases and J by 0 bases, with 12 bases between them. This CDR3 comprises 16 residues. The CDR3 is CASSPSRDSGANVLTF. The CDR3 DNA is TGTGCCAGCAGCCCATCCAGGGACTCTGGGGCCAACGTCCTGACTTTC.

This clonotype was seen at least ten times. The chain couples TRBV11-2 to TRBJ2-7; tentative D call: TRBD1 (5 bases). V was clipped by 1 base and J by 4 bases, with 11 bases between them. The CDR3 length is 14 residues. Germline CDR1 reads SGHAT; CDR2 reads FQNNGV. CDR3: CASSLGQSLYEQYF. CDR3 sequence (DNA): TGTGCCAGCAGCTTAGGACAGTCGCTATACGAGCAGTACTTC.

Many counts were recorded for this clonotype. The chain employs TRBV11-2 and TRBJ2-7, with D possibly TRBD2 on 5 matching bases. With 1 base removed from V and 0 bases from J, the gap between germline ends came to 13 bases. The CDR3 runs to 16 residues. The germline gives CDR1 SGHAT, CDR2 FQNNGV. The CDR3 nucleotides are TGTGCCAGCAGCTTAGGTCCGACTAAGAGCTCCTACGAGCAGTACTTC. Its translation is CASSLGPTKSSYEQYF.